A selection of T cell receptor beta chains follows, all from one sample in a study of OX40 agonist ivuxolimab in advanced cancers. TCRdb's copy holds only in-frame clones and misses some; the assay was immunoSEQ multiplex PCR. This sample has about 50,000 clones; around 93% occur once, and the top ten carry about 25%. This specimen consisted of CD4+ or CD8+ T cells sorted from blood, obtained in a trial of the OX40 agonist ivuxolimab. The receptors shown here come from an adult with an advanced solid tumor such as melanoma, head and neck, liver or kidney cancer. CDR3s include the opening cysteine and the closing phenylalanine or tryptophan. Fields, in order: D gene, V gene, clone size, J gene, CDR3 protein, CDR3 DNA. The D gene is left open where the match is weak. Some rows have no size entry. The others give once, few or many, or a class for an expanded clone.

TRBD2	TRBV11-2	-	TRBJ2-1	CASKSGGPFNEQFF	TGTGCCAGCAAGTCGGGAGGGCCTTTCAATGAGCAGTTCTTC
-	TRBV2	-	TRBJ2-3	CASIRDGGTLRADTQYF	TGTGCCAGCATTCGGGATGGAGGGACACTGAGGGCAGATACGCAGTATTTT
-	TRBV27	few	TRBJ2-2	CASSLGTGELFF	TGTGCCAGCAGTTTAGGGACCGGGGAGCTGTTTTTT
-	TRBV6-5	-	TRBJ1-5	CASSAPGGNQPQHF	TGTGCCAGCAGTGCCCCGGGGGGCAATCAGCCCCAGCATTTT
-	TRBV6-5	-	TRBJ1-2	CASSLGVTHPYGYTF	TGTGCCAGCAGCCTCGGGGTCACCCACCCATATGGCTACACCTTC
-	TRBV28	-	TRBJ2-3	CASSSYGEEGGTDTQYF	TGTGCCAGCAGTTCCTACGGGGAGGAGGGCGGCACAGATACGCAGTATTTT
TRBD1	TRBV27	-	TRBJ2-7	CASSLGRDSEQYF	TGTGCCAGCAGTTTGGGCAGGGACAGCGAGCAGTACTTC
-	TRBV9	-	TRBJ2-1	CASSVGGGTDEQFF	TGTGCCAGCAGCGTAGGAGGTGGTACGGATGAGCAGTTCTTC
TRBD1	TRBV19	-	TRBJ2-2	CASSIRGTGDSGELFF	TGTGCCAGTAGTATCCGCGGGACAGGGGATTCCGGGGAGCTGTTTTTT
-	TRBV27	-	TRBJ2-2	CASSQGSRELFF	TGTGCCAGCAGTCAGGGGTCTCGGGAGCTGTTTTTT
TRBD2	TRBV9	-	TRBJ2-1	CASSPQSGGAYNEQFF	TGTGCCAGCAGCCCTCAGTCGGGGGGGGCCTACAATGAGCAGTTCTTC
-	TRBV28	once	TRBJ1-1	CASASWTEAFF	TGTGCCAGCGCAAGTTGGACTGAAGCTTTCTTT
-	TRBV6-1	-	TRBJ2-5	CASYPQEGTEYF	TGTGCCAGCTATCCCCAGGAGGGTACGGAGTACTTC
-	TRBV6-7	-	TRBJ2-7	CASSYHRDTRLSLRVYEQYF	TGTGCCAGCAGTTACCACCGGGACACCCGCCTTAGTTTGAGGGTTTACGAGCAGTACTTC
-	TRBV7-2	-	TRBJ1-5	CASSLGWANQPQHF	TGTGCCAGCAGCTTAGGGTGGGCCAATCAGCCCCAGCATTTT
-	TRBV2	few	TRBJ2-3	CASRPLPDPRVNTDTQYF	TGTGCCAGCAGGCCCTTACCGGACCCGCGTGTCAACACAGATACGCAGTATTTT
TRBD1	TRBV27	-	TRBJ2-6	CASKYSTGGLDSGANVLTF	TGTGCCAGCAAGTATTCCACAGGGGGCCTAGACTCTGGGGCCAACGTCCTGACTTTC
TRBD1	TRBV19	-	TRBJ1-5	CASSIGQGGNQPQHF	TGTGCCAGTAGTATCGGACAGGGGGGCAATCAGCCCCAGCATTTT
-	TRBV4-3	-	TRBJ2-1	CASSQDRDNEQFF	TGCGCCAGCAGCCAAGATCGGGACAATGAGCAGTTCTTC
-	TRBV4-1	-	TRBJ2-2	CASSQDPYSGANTGELFF	TGCGCCAGCAGCCAAGACCCCTATAGCGGAGCGAACACCGGGGAGCTGTTTTTT
TRBD1	TRBV6-5	-	TRBJ1-2	CASRDRANYGYTF	TGTGCCAGCCGGGACAGAGCTAACTATGGCTACACCTTC
-	TRBV28	-	TRBJ2-7	CASLGGAPTGISYEQYF	TGTGCCAGCCTTGGGGGTGCCCCGACAGGTATCTCCTACGAGCAGTACTTC
-	TRBV28	-	TRBJ2-7	CASRRNGGGIEQYF	TGTGCCAGCAGGCGAAACGGGGGAGGTATAGAGCAGTACTTC
-	TRBV5-6	-	TRBJ2-6	CASSLDLLATGANVLTF	TGTGCCAGCAGCTTGGACTTGCTAGCAACTGGGGCCAACGTCCTGACTTTC
-	TRBV2	-	TRBJ2-3	CASSELPGSSGTDTQYF	TGTGCCAGCAGTGAATTACCCGGTAGCTCCGGCACAGATACGCAGTATTTT
TRBD2	TRBV4-3	-	TRBJ2-7	CASSQDSVPSGLAPYEQYF	TGCGCCAGCAGCCAAGATTCCGTACCCTCGGGACTAGCGCCCTACGAGCAGTACTTC
TRBD2	TRBV4-1	-	TRBJ2-3	CASSPDAGGEDTQYF	TGCGCCAGCAGCCCAGACGCGGGGGGGGAAGATACGCAGTATTTT
TRBD2	TRBV25-1	-	TRBJ2-2	CAARVGGTGELFF	TGTGCCGCCCGGGTGGGGGGGACCGGGGAGCTGTTTTTT
TRBD2	TRBV7-2	-	TRBJ2-1	CASSLGGGISYNEQFF	TGTGCCAGCAGCTTGGGCGGGGGTATTTCCTACAATGAGCAGTTCTTC
TRBD2	TRBV27	-	TRBJ2-7	CASSFGTSGNEQYF	TGTGCCAGCAGTTTCGGGACTAGCGGCAACGAGCAGTACTTC
-	TRBV27	-	TRBJ2-7	CASSYPANEQYF	TGTGCCAGCAGTTACCCAGCAAACGAGCAGTACTTC
TRBD2	TRBV28	-	TRBJ2-1	CASSFLPGLDGPNEQFF	TGTGCCAGCAGTTTCTTACCGGGACTAGATGGTCCTAATGAGCAGTTCTTC
-	TRBV6-5	-	TRBJ2-7	CASSSHPGLRSYEQYF	TGTGCCAGCAGTTCGCATCCGGGACTCCGTTCCTACGAGCAGTACTTC